This is a list of T cell receptor beta chains from one sample in a study of CD8+ T cells in alopecia areata. TCRdb's copy holds only in-frame clones and misses some; the assay was immunoSEQ multiplex PCR. The table records around 190,000 clones, more than 55% of them present only once. This sample comprised CD4+ T cells sorted from blood, obtained at week 4, from a patient treated with tofacitinib. The receptors were sampled from a human donor with alopecia areata. The CDR3 runs from the conserved cysteine through the conserved F or W. The D gene is left open where the match is weak. Clone size appears in some rows only: once, few, many, or a class for an expanded clone.

TRBJ1-2,.,.,TRBV29-1,TGCAGCGCCGTATCCGGACAGACTAACTATGGCTACACCTTC,CSAVSGQTNYGYTF
TRBJ2-6,.,.,TRBV27,TGTGCCAGCAGTCCGGAAATCAGCTCTGGGGCCAACGTCCTGACTTTC,CASSPEISSGANVLTF
TRBJ2-3,.,.,TRBV29-1,TGCAGCGTTGTAGGGGCCTCCACAGATACGCAGTATTTT,CSVVGASTDTQYF
TRBJ2-3,.,few,TRBV7-6,TGTGCCAGCAGCTTAGTAGGGCGCACAGATACGCAGTATTTT,CASSLVGRTDTQYF
TRBJ2-7,TRBD1,.,TRBV6-5,TGTGCCAGCAGAGGGGGACAGGATTTCTCCTACGAGCAGTACTTC,CASRGGQDFSYEQYF
TRBJ2-3,.,few,TRBV7-2,TGTGCCAGCACCATAGGGACAGATACGCAGTATTTT,CASTIGTDTQYF
TRBJ1-1,TRBD1,.,TRBV30,TGTGCCTGGAGTCCCCCTAGAGGGTTCGAAGGGACAGGGATAAAAATGAACACTGAAGCTTTCTTT,CAWSPPRGFEGTGIKMNTEAFF
TRBJ2-3,.,.,TRBV6-5,TGTGCCAGCAGGTCGTTAGCAGATACGCAGTATTTT,CASRSLADTQYF
TRBJ2-3,TRBD1,.,TRBV28,TGTGCCAGCAGTCCCCCGGACAGGGTCCAAGGGACGCAGTATTTT,CASSPPDRVQGTQYF
TRBJ2-3,.,.,TRBV30,TGTGCCTGGAGTGTCAGGTCAGGTCGGGCAGATACGCAGTATTTT,CAWSVRSGRADTQYF
TRBJ1-2,.,few,TRBV30,TGTGCCTGGACAATAGCGGGGGGCTATGGCTACACCTTC,CAWTIAGGYGYTF
TRBJ2-7,.,.,TRBV7-2,TGTGCCAGCAGCTTAGAGGATAGCTCCTACGAGCAGTACTTC,CASSLEDSSYEQYF
TRBJ2-5,TRBD1,.,TRBV28,TGTGCCAGCTCCGAGACAGGGGGCGGGGAGACCCAGTACTTC,CASSETGGGETQYF
TRBJ1-1,.,.,TRBV30,TGTGCCTGGAACCCGGGACAAGAAAAAGAAGCTTTCTTT,CAWNPGQEKEAFF
TRBJ2-5,.,few,TRBV28,TGTGCCACCAAAGAAGAGACCCAGTACTTC,CATKEETQYF